This T cell receptor (beta chain) originates from a study of cytomegalovirus exposure and HLA in healthy donors. Study results and caveats: Most TCR beta V segments were productive about 87% or about 30% of the time in an earlier analysis.

This CDR3 has 15 amino acids. Germline loops: CDR1 MDHEN, CDR2 SYDVKM. J gave up 6 bases and V 2 bases, and 4 bases lay outside the gene matches. A multiplex PCR was run with 60 Vbeta primers and 13 Jbeta primers. Clones were read by immunoSEQ multiplex PCR, and TCRdb kept only the in-frame ones, dropping some. The sample has around 180,000 clones; around 80% are singletons. On this clone itself: Antigen unknown.

Material for sequencing was PBMCs. The clonotype originates from a woman between 50 and 59 years old in good health and CMV-seronegative. V usage is TRBV28 and J usage is TRBJ2-1, with TRBD1 matching 10 bases. In nucleotides, the CDR3 is TGTGCCAGCAGTTTACTGAGGGACAGGGGCAATGAGCAGTTCTTC. Translated, it gives CASSLLRDRGNEQFF.